The entry below describes one T cell receptor beta chain. Its antigen specificity is not known. Per-base quality was not reported, and no clone a single base away is much larger than it. Measured from the cysteine to the phenylalanine, the CDR3 is 12 residues long. Only the CDR3 DNA is retained, 36 bases long and in frame from the first base. Trimming removed 6 bases from V and 6 bases from J, leaving 11 bases between the germline ends. This sample is part of a study of T cell responses to AZD1222 COVID-19 vaccine (TCRdb year 2021). Study-wide context: Because spike-specific TCR depth and breadth did not differ between the two schedules, AZD1222 recipients who got a second dose at roughly 4 weeks were pooled with those who got a second dose at roughly 12 weeks. A total of approximately 240 trial participants underwent TCR sequencing, of whom nearly 210 received two doses of AZD1222 and around 26 received two doses of the MenACWY control vaccine. Trial participants were enrolled into age subgroups of 18-55, 56-69 and 70-plus years, which contained 148, 28 and 57 TCR-sequenced participants, respectively. Findings and caveats that apply to the study as a whole: Only a handful of AZD1222 recipients were SARS-CoV-2 seropositive at baseline, limiting conclusions about previously exposed vaccinees. Epitopes outside the regions mutated in the B.1.351 and B.1.1.7 variants were reportedly recognized by nearly half of the unique spike-specific TCRs. The 56-69-year group was small, and its depth increase did not reach significance, likely because of low power. Vaccine-associated CD4 TCRs spanned the whole spike protein, with dominant responses in regions 160-218 and 743-854. Because no day 14 peak-response samples were available, repertoires were characterized only after the peak T cell response. Participants were mostly white British, with more females than males. The authors suggested clonal diversity may have been underestimated. After two AZD1222 doses, spike-specific TCR breadth and depth were significantly higher than at day 0 and than in MenACWY recipients.

The CDR3 regions of human TCRbeta chains were analyzed by immunosequencing. In the original analysis: TCRs in the repertoires were matched against a reference library of SARS-CoV-2-specific TCRs that had been generated with the MIRA antigen-specificity platform. Breadth was defined as the fraction of unique TCRs that were SARS-CoV-2-associated, and depth was defined as the fraction of total T cells that were SARS-CoV-2-associated. Using the MIRA data, each spike-specific TCR was mapped to the spike region that the TCR reacts to and placed in a CD4 or CD8 class. Log10-transformed breadth and depth values were compared by one-way ANOVA with Sidak's multiple comparisons tests. TCRdb carries this immuneACCESS record with in-frame sequences only. Its versions omit some clonotypes, under half of them owing to an unresolved V gene in the studies checked, with the rest unexplained. V, J and clone size reflect that table, while D and trimming were determined from the DNA. In this sample the table shows 80,000 to 90,000 clones, over 85% of which occur a single time. The top ten clonotypes cover 2.2% of the sample.

The time point label of this sample denotes: baseline before first vaccination. Samples from vaccinated people were obtained from the UK trials COV001 and COV002, which included a single-blind randomized controlled phase 2/3 trial of AZD1222 (ChAdOx1 nCoV-19) in healthy adults. For TCRbeta chain sequencing, PBMC samples from trial participants were taken at day 0 and at day 28 after the second dose. The TCR was taken from an adult in good health. In this chain, TRBV12-3 or TRBV12-4 is recombined with TRBJ1-1, with no confidently assigned D gene. The input for sequencing was peripheral blood, taken on day 0 of AZD1222 vaccination. The CDR3 amino acid sequence is: CASRLPPAEAFF. The bases are TGTGCCAGCAGGCTCCCGCCCGCTGAAGCTTTCTTT.